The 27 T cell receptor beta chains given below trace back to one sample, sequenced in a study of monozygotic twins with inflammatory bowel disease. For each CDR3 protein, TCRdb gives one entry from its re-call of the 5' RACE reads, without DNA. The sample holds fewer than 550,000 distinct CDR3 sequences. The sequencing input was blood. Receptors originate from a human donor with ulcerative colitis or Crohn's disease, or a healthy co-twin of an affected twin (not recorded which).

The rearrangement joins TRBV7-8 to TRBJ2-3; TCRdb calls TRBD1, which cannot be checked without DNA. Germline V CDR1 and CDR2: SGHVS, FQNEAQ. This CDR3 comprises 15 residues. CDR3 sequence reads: CASSPDRPSTDTQYF.

This CDR3 reads CASSLLVGELFF. The rearrangement joins TRBV6-5 to TRBJ2-2; the TRBD2 assignment by TCRdb is unverifiable without DNA. The length of the CDR3 is 12 residues. The germline CDR1 and CDR2 sequences are MNHEY and SVGAGI.

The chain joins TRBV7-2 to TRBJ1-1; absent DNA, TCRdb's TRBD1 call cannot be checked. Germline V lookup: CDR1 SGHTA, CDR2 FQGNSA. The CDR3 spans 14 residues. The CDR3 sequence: CASSLVMGDTEAFF.

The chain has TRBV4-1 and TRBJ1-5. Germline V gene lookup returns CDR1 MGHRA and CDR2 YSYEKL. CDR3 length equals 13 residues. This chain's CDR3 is CASSQDQNQPQHF.

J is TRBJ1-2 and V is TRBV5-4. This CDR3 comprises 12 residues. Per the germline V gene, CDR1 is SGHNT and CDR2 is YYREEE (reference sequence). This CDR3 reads CASRRDGFIYTF. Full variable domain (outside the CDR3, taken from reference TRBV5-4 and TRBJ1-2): ETGVTQSPTHLIKTRGQQVTLRCSSQSGHNTVSWYQQALGQGPQFIFQYYREEENGRGNFPPRFSGLQFPNYSSELNVNALELDDSALYLCASRRDGFIYTFGSGTRLTVV.

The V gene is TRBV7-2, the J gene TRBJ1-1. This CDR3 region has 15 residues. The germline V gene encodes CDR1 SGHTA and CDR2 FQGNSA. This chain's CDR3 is CASSLDPQPNTEAFF.

The CDR3 reads CASSLFRQVNSPLHF. The chain is built from TRBV5-4 and TRBJ1-6; the TCRdb call, TRBD1, lacks DNA for checking. CDR3 length: 15 amino acids. Germline V gene data show CDR1 as SGHNT and CDR2 as YYREEE (reference sequence). Full variable domain (outside the CDR3, taken from reference TRBV5-4 and TRBJ1-6): ETGVTQSPTHLIKTRGQQVTLRCSSQSGHNTVSWYQQALGQGPQFIFQYYREEENGRGNFPPRFSGLQFPNYSSELNVNALELDDSALYLCASSLFRQVNSPLHFGNGTRLTVT.

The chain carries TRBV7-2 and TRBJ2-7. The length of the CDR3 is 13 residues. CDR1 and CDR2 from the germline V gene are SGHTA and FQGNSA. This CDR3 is CASSLARASEQYF.

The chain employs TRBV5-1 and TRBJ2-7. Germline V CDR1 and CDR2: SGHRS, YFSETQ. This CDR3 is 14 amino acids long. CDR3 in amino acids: CASSLAAYPNEQYF.

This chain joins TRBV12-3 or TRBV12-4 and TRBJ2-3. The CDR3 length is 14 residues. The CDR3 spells CASSSFAVRDTQYF.

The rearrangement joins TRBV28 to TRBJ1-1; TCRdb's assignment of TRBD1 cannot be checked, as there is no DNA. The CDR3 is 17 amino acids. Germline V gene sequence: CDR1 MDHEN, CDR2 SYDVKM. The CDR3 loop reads CASSLIPSGTGVTEAFF.

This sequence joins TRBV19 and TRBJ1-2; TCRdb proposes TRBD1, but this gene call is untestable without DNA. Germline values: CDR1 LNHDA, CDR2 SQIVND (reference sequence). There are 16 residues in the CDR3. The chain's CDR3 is CASRDQGFTASYGYTF.

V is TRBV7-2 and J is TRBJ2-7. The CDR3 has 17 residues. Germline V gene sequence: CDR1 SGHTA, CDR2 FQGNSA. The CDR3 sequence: CASSQYLDRRGKGEQYF.

This CDR3 reads CASSRNTGNQPQHF. The chain links TRBV18 to TRBJ1-5; TCRdb calls TRBD1, which cannot be checked without DNA. The CDR3 sequence is 14 residues long. Germline V gene lookup returns CDR1 KGHSH and CDR2 LQKENI.

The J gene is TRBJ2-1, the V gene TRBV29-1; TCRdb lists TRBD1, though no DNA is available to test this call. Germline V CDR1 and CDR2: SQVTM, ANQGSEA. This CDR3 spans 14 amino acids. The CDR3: CSVEWGPLYNEQFF.

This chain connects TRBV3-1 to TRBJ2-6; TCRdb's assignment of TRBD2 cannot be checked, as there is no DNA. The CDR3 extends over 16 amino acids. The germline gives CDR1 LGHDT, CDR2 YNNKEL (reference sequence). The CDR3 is CASSQRGGVQANVLTF.

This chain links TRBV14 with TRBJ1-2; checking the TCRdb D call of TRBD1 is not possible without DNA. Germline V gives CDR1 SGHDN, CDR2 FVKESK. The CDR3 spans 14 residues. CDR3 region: CASSQDPGMGGYTF.

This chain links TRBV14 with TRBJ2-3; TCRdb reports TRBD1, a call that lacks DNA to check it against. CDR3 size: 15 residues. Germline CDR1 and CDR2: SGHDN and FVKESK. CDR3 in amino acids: CASSQQGVTTDTQYF.

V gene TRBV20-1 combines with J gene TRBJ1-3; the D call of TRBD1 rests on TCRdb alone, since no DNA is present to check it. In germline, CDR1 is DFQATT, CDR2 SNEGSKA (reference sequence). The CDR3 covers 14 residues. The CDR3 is CSARVGTERNTIYF.

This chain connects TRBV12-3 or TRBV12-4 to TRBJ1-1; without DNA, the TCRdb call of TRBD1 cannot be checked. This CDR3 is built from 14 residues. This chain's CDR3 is CASTTGARDTEAFF.

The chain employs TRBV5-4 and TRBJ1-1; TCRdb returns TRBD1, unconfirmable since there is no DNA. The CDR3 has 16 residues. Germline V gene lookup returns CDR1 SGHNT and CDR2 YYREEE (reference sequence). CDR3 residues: CASSSRGGVGNTEAFF. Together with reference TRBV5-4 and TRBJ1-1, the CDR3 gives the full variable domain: ETGVTQSPTHLIKTRGQQVTLRCSSQSGHNTVSWYQQALGQGPQFIFQYYREEENGRGNFPPRFSGLQFPNYSSELNVNALELDDSALYLCASSSRGGVGNTEAFFGQGTRLTVV.

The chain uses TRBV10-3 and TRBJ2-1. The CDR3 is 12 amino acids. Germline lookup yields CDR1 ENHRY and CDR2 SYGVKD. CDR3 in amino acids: CAISDWGNEQFF.

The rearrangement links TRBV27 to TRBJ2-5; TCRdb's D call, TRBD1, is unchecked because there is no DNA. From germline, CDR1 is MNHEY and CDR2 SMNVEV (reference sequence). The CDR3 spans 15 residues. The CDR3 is CASSLLGAARETQYF.

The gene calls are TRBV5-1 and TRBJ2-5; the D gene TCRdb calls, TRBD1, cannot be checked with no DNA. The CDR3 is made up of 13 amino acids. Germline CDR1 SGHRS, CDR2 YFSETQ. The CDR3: CASSRTRDGAQYF.

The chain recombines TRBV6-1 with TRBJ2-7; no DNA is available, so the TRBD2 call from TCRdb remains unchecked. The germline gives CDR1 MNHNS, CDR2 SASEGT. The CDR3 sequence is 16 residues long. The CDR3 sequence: CASSTILAGGTYEQYF.

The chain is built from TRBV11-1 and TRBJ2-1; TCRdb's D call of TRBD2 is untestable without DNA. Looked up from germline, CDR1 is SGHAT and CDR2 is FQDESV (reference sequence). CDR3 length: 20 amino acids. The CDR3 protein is CASSLDWTSGGLSSYNEQFF.

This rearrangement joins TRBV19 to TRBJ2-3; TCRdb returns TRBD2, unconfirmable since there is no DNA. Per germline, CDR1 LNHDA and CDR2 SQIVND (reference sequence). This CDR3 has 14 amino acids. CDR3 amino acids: CASSTPGLPDTQYF.